The 22 T cell receptor beta chains below come from one sample, sequenced in a study of T-cell reconstitution after alpha-beta-depleted transplantation in children. Unique molecular identifiers were used in preparing the TCRbeta library. TCRdb passed the PCR reads through MiXCR, listing each CDR3 protein once. The table includes 490,000 or so distinct CDR3 sequences, around an eighth detected once. Sequences were derived from PBMCs from the stem cell graft donor, sampled from the stem cell graft. Receptors originate from a human donor who donated a stem cell graft to a child with combined immunodeficiency.

This clonotype came up many times. The chain employs TRBV27 and TRBJ2-7, with 9 bases that match TRBD2. Germline CDR1 is MNHEY and CDR2 is SMNVEV (reference sequence). CDR3 length equals 14 residues. Losses at the gene ends were 2 bases for V and 5 bases for J; bases not matched to a gene: 4. DNA of the CDR3: TGTGCCAGCAGTTTAAAGCGGGAGGCCCACGAGCAGTACTTC. This encodes CASSLKREAHEQYF.

The chain couples TRBV11-2 to TRBJ2-1; 7 bases match TRBD2. Germline V gene sequence: CDR1 SGHAT, CDR2 FQNNGV. Trimming at V came to 5 bases and at J to 7 bases, leaving 11 bases not matched to a gene. CDR3 length equals 15 residues. The CDR3: CASSSGTTPLNEQFF. CDR3 DNA: TGTGCCAGCAGCAGCGGGACTACCCCCCTGAATGAGCAGTTCTTC.

This clonotype was recorded at least ten times. The chain combines TRBV2 with TRBJ1-1; D is unresolved. This CDR3 has 11 amino acids. Germline V gives CDR1 SNHLY, CDR2 FYNNEI. V gave up 5 bases and J gave up 7 bases, with 8 bases separating them. CDR3 protein: CASSQTDEAFF. Here the CDR3 DNA reads TGTGCCAGCAGTCAAACGGATGAAGCTTTCTTT.

This clonotype has only a few counts. The V call is TRBV20-1, the J call TRBJ2-5; TRBD2 matches at 8 bases. The CDR3 spans 14 residues. Germline V gives CDR1 DFQATT, CDR2 SNEGSKA (reference sequence). Trimming cost V 2 bases and J 4 bases; bases outside gene matches: 6. CDR3 sequence: CSARPSGGRETQYF. CDR3 sequence (DNA): TGCAGTGCTAGACCGAGCGGGGGAAGAGAGACCCAGTACTTC.

This clonotype has a handful of counts. The chain couples TRBV29-1 to TRBJ2-1; maybe TRBD1 (6 bases). Trimming took off 5 bases at V and 4 bases at J, with 12 bases between the two ends. Germline V gene lookup returns CDR1 SQVTM and CDR2 ANQGSEA. The CDR3 contains 13 residues. CDR3 in amino acids: CSVRQAYYNEQFF. The CDR3 DNA follows: TGCAGCGTTCGACAGGCTTATTACAATGAGCAGTTCTTC.

This chain joins TRBV7-2 and TRBJ2-7; 10 bases are a match to TRBD1. The CDR3 consists of 17 residues. Germline CDR1 is SGHTA and CDR2 is FQGNSA. With V trimmed by 6 bases and J by 4 bases, 15 bases remained unmatched. CDR3 in DNA: TGTGCCAGCAGTTTACTAGGTGGCGGGACAGGGGTGTACGAGCAGTACTTC. Encoded protein: CASSLLGGGTGVYEQYF.

This clonotype was counted only a few times. The gene calls are TRBV25-1 and TRBJ2-1; 14 positions match TRBD2. This CDR3 has 17 amino acids. J gave up 7 bases and V 0 bases, and 5 bases lay outside the gene matches. Germline V gives CDR1 MGHDK, CDR2 SYGVNS. This CDR3 is CASSEYRLAGGENEQFF. The CDR3 coding sequence is TGTGCCAGCAGTGAATATAGACTAGCGGGAGGGGAAAATGAGCAGTTCTTC.

Remarks on this clonotype: Here the CDR3 omits its conserved ending phenylalanine or tryptophan, so a read error is the likely source. This chain connects TRBV12-3 or TRBV12-4 to TRBJ1-3; D is undetermined. This CDR3 has 15 residues. The V end was cut by 5 bases, the J end by 4 bases, with 15 bases between. The CDR3 loop is CASSPLRVQGNTIYY. CDR3 DNA sequence: TGTGCCAGCAGTCCCCTGAGGGTTCAGGGAAACACCATATATTAT.

The chain employs TRBV28 and TRBJ2-1; maybe TRBD2 (5 bases). This CDR3 spans 15 amino acids. Germline-derived CDR1 and CDR2 are MDHEN and SYDVKM. With 7 bases removed from V and 8 bases from J, the gap between germline ends came to 21 bases. DNA for the CDR3: TGTGCCAGCAAGTGGACGGATGGCCTCGGGGATGAGCAGTTCTTC. Translated: CASKWTDGLGDEQFF. The full variable domain, with the rest looked up from reference TRBV28 and TRBJ2-1, is DVKVTQSSRYLVKRTGEKVFLECVQDMDHENMFWYRQDPGLGLRLIYFSYDVKMKEKGDIPEGYSVSREKKERFSLILESASTNQTSMYLCASKWTDGLGDEQFFGPGTRLTVL.

The gene calls are TRBV7-2 and TRBJ2-7; TRBD1 matches 8 bases. After removal of 5 bases from V and 2 bases from J, the junction contained 11 bases not matched to a gene. The CDR3 consists of 16 residues. Germline CDR1 reads SGHTA; CDR2 reads FQGNSA. The CDR3 loop is CASSRTGTGLTYEQYF. The CDR3 bases are TGTGCCAGCAGCCGCACCGGGACAGGACTCACCTACGAGCAGTACTTC.

The CDR3 coding sequence is TGTGCCAGCAGCCCGGCGGGACCGGGACTCACTGAAGCTTTCTTT. It translates to CASSPAGPGLTEAFF. The chain combines TRBV5-6 with TRBJ1-1; D may be TRBD1 (5 bases). Germline CDR1 SGHDT, CDR2 YYEEEE. The V gene lost 4 bases and the J gene lost 4 bases, with 17 bases spanning the gap. The CDR3 has 15 amino acids.

V is TRBV5-1 and J is TRBJ2-7, with TRBD2 matching 7 bases. CDR1 and CDR2 (germline): SGHRS, YFSETQ. This CDR3 has 15 amino acids. J gave up 1 base and V 0 bases, and 4 bases lay outside the gene matches. The CDR3 spells CASSLAPSGSYEQYF. DNA for the CDR3: TGCGCCAGCAGCTTGGCGCCTAGCGGTTCCTACGAGCAGTACTTC. The full variable domain, with the rest looked up from reference TRBV5-1 and TRBJ2-7, is KAGVTQTPRYLIKTRGQQVTLSCSPISGHRSVSWYQQTPGQGLQFLFEYFSETQRNKGNFPGRFSGRQFSNSRSEMNVSTLELGDSALYLCASSLAPSGSYEQYFGPGTRLTVT.

The rearrangement joins TRBV7-8 to TRBJ1-1; D call uncertain. Germline V gives CDR1 SGHVS, CDR2 FQNEAQ. With 0 bases removed from V and 5 bases from J, the gap between germline ends came to 22 bases. The CDR3 loop spans 18 amino acids. CDR3 in DNA: TGTGCCAGCAGCTTAGCGCGGGGAGTACGGGGAAAGAAAACTGAAGCTTTCTTT. Translation gives CASSLARGVRGKKTEAFF.

This clonotype was counted only a few times. The chain joins TRBV7-9 to TRBJ2-3; 9 bases match TRBD1. The junction had 6 bases not matched to a gene; V was cut back by 2 bases and J by 6 bases. This CDR3 is built from 15 residues. The germline V gene has CDR1 SEHNR and CDR2 FQNEAQ (reference sequence). CDR3 coding DNA: TGTGCCAGCAGCTTAAGGGGGACAGGGCCCGATACGCAGTATTTT. Amino acid sequence: CASSLRGTGPDTQYF.

This clonotype was seen more than once but under ten times. CDR3: CASSLRVGLPVAKNIQYF. In DNA form, the CDR3 reads TGTGCCAGCAGCTTAAGGGTTGGCCTTCCCGTAGCCAAAAACATTCAGTACTTC. This rearrangement joins TRBV7-8 to TRBJ2-4; D uncertain. The V end was cut by 2 bases, the J end by 0 bases, with 17 bases between. The CDR3 loop spans 18 amino acids. Germline V gene sequence: CDR1 SGHVS, CDR2 FQNEAQ. Full variable domain (rest looked up from reference TRBV7-8 and TRBJ2-4): GAGVSQSPRYKVAKRGQDVALRCDPISGHVSLFWYQQALGQGPEFLTYFQNEAQLDKSGLPSDRFFAERPEGSVSTLKIQRTQQEDSAVYLCASSLRVGLPVAKNIQYFGAGTRLSVL.

This clonotype was counted only a few times. This rearrangement joins TRBV11-2 to TRBJ2-1; D is uncertain. V was clipped by 1 base and J by 6 bases, with 19 bases between them. The CDR3 contains 17 residues. Germline values: CDR1 SGHAT, CDR2 FQNNGV. The CDR3 loop is CASSLGSGRPSRNEQFF. For the CDR3, the DNA is TGTGCCAGCAGCTTAGGGTCAGGACGGCCGTCTCGCAATGAGCAGTTCTTC.

This clonotype was counted only a few times. The rearrangement uses TRBV6-2 or TRBV6-3 and TRBJ2-2, with 7 bases aligning to TRBD1. The CDR3 extends over 15 amino acids. J lost 3 bases, V lost 5 bases, and 6 bases had no gene match. CDR1 MNHEY and CDR2 SVGEGT come from the germline V gene. The chain's CDR3 is CASSPGTEDTGELFF. CDR3 coding DNA: TGTGCCAGCAGTCCAGGGACAGAGGACACCGGGGAGCTGTTTTTT.

The chain combines TRBV20-1 with TRBJ2-7, with 7 positions matching TRBD1. This CDR3 spans 11 amino acids. CDR1 and CDR2 from the germline V gene are DFQATT and SNEGSKA (reference sequence). The V and J ends lost 6 bases and 5 bases, in that order; junction bases with no gene match: 4. The CDR3 sequence is CSAVGQDEQYF. CDR3 sequence (DNA): TGCAGTGCAGTCGGACAGGACGAGCAGTACTTC.

V gene TRBV6-1 combines with J gene TRBJ2-5, with D perhaps TRBD2 (6 bases). V lost 8 bases and J lost 1, with 14 bases in between. The CDR3 has 14 amino acids. The germline gives CDR1 MNHNS, CDR2 SASEGT. CDR3 loop: CASAGRGLQETQYF. The CDR3 nucleotides are TGTGCCAGCGCGGGCCGGGGACTCCAAGAGACCCAGTACTTC.

CDR3 DNA: TGTGCCAGCAGTTACAAGCGGGAGGGCCTAAAAGGAAATGAGCAGTTCTTC. Amino acid sequence: CASSYKREGLKGNEQFF. This rearrangement joins TRBV27 to TRBJ2-1, with 10 bases matching TRBD2. Germline CDR1 and CDR2: MNHEY and SMNVEV (reference sequence). The CDR3 contains 17 residues. V was clipped by 4 bases and J by 7 bases; unmatched bases: 13.

This clonotype was observed a few times. The V gene is TRBV5-6, the J gene TRBJ2-6, with 8 bases aligning to TRBD1. The CDR3 consists of 17 residues. Germline CDR1 reads SGHDT; CDR2 reads YYEEEE. The V gene end was trimmed by 3 bases and the J gene end by 7 bases; junction bases not matched to a gene: 12. The CDR3 DNA is TGTGCCAGCAGCTCCGGACAGGGAGTATTAAGTGCCAACGTCCTGACTTTC. It codes for CASSSGQGVLSANVLTF.

Written as DNA, the CDR3 is TGTGCCAGCAGCTTTCAGGGGGGGGAGTACAATGAGCAGTTCTTC. Protein: CASSFQGGEYNEQFF. The V and J genes are TRBV7-2 and TRBJ2-1; either TRBD1 or TRBD2 may fit D (7 bases each). Trimming pared 3 bases from V and 4 bases from J, leaving 13 bases between. In germline, CDR1 is SGHTA, CDR2 FQGNSA. The CDR3 consists of 15 residues.